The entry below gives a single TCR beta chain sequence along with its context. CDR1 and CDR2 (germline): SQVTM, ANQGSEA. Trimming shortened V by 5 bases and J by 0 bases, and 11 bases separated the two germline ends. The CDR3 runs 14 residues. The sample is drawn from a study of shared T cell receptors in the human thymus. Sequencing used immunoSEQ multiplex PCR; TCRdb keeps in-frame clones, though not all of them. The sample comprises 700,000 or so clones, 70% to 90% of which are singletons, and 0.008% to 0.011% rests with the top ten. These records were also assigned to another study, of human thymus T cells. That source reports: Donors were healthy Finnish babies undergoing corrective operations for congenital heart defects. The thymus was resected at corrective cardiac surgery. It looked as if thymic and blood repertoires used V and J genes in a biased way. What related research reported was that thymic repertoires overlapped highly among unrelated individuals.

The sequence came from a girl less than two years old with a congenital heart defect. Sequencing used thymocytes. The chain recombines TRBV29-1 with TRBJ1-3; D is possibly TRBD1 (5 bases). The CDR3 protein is CSVLWTRSGNTIYF. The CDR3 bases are TGCAGCGTTTTATGGACACGCTCTGGAAACACCATATATTTT. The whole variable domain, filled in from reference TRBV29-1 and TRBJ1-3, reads SAVISQKPSRDICQRGTSLTIQCQVDSQVTMMFWYRQQPGQSLTLIATANQGSEATYESGFVIDKFPISRPNLTFSTLTVSNMSPEDSSIYLCSVLWTRSGNTIYFGEGSWLTVV.